Following are 10 T cell receptor beta chains from one sample sequenced in a study of blood T cell repertoires in COVID-19. Generated by immunoSEQ multiplex PCR, the TCRdb table keeps only in-frame clones and is missing some. The data contain about 120,000 clones, 70% to 85% of them singletons. The sequenced sample consisted of peripheral blood. The receptors come from an older man with active or convalescent COVID-19.

The chain employs TRBV7-8 and TRBJ1-1; D perhaps matches TRBD1 (5 bases). The V end lost 0 bases, the J end lost 11 bases, and 13 bases lay between the germline ends. The CDR3 totals 13 residues. From germline, CDR1 is SGHVS and CDR2 FQNEAQ. CDR3 sequence: CASSLAWGPGAFF. The CDR3 bases are TGTGCCAGCAGCTTAGCATGGGGCCCCGGGGCTTTCTTT.

The V call is TRBV20-1, the J call TRBJ2-3, with TRBD2 identical over 7 bases. This CDR3 is 16 amino acids long. The germline gives CDR1 DFQATT, CDR2 SNEGSKA (reference sequence). The J segment lost 3 bases and the V segment lost 3 bases, leaving 12 bases of the junction unmatched. CDR3 coding DNA: TGCAGTGCTAGTATCCCCAGCGGGGCAAGGACAGATACGCAGTATTTT. This translates into CSASIPSGARTDTQYF.

This clone was seen just once. The rearrangement joins TRBV6-5 to TRBJ1-2, with D possibly being TRBD1 (5 bases). CDR3 length equals 13 residues. Germline CDR1 is MNHEY and CDR2 is SVGAGI. V lost 0 bases and J lost 5, with 7 bases in between. The CDR3: CASSYSGGYGYTF. The CDR3 DNA sequence: TGTGCCAGCAGTTACTCCGGGGGTTATGGCTACACCTTC.

The chain combines TRBV27 with TRBJ2-1; 10 nucleotides align to TRBD2. The CDR3 length is 17 residues. J lost 8 bases, V lost 6 bases, and 16 bases had no gene match. Germline CDR1 MNHEY, CDR2 SMNVEV (reference sequence). Written as DNA, the CDR3 is TGTGCCAGCAGCGAGCTAGCGGGAGTTCCCAATCTCCATGAGCAGTTCTTC. It yields the protein CASSELAGVPNLHEQFF.

The chain uses TRBV7-3 and TRBJ1-2; the match to TRBD1 covers 7 bases. Losses at the gene ends were 5 bases for V and 0 bases for J; bases not matched to a gene: 6. CDR1 and CDR2 (germline): SGHTA, FQGTGA. The CDR3 spans 15 residues. DNA of the CDR3: TGTGCCAGCAGCCCCGGGACAGCGGCTAACTATGGCTACACCTTC. Its protein product is CASSPGTAANYGYTF.

The chain links TRBV24-1 to TRBJ2-1; 13 positions match TRBD2. The trim removed 1 base at V and 9 bases at J, leaving 11 bases unmatched. Germline lookup yields CDR1 KGHDR and CDR2 SFDVKD. There are 18 residues in the CDR3. The CDR3 bases are TGTGCCACCAGTGATTTTAATCCCGGGACTAGCGGGATGGGTGAGCAGTTCTTC. This sequence encodes CATSDFNPGTSGMGEQFF.

The V and J genes are TRBV3-1 (or the pseudogene TRBV3-2) and TRBJ2-3; TRBD2 agrees at 16 bases. Germline V gives CDR1 LGHDT, CDR2 YNNKEL (reference sequence). The CDR3 is 19 amino acids. V lost 6 bases to trimming and J lost 0 bases; unmatched junction nucleotides: 9. The CDR3 is CASRATGTSGRGSTDTQYF. In DNA form, the CDR3 reads TGTGCCAGCAGAGCAACCGGGACTAGCGGGAGGGGAAGCACAGATACGCAGTATTTT.

The chain employs TRBV24-1 and TRBJ1-1; 7 bases fit TRBD1. The CDR3 is 13 residues long. Germline V gene lookup returns CDR1 KGHDR and CDR2 SFDVKD. Trimming removed 2 bases from V and 11 bases from J; junction bases left unmatched: 7. The CDR3 protein is CATSDSGQRHAFF. The DNA of the CDR3 is TGTGCCACCAGTGATTCGGGACAGAGACACGCTTTCTTT.

The J gene is TRBJ2-3, the V gene TRBV29-1; D is uncertain. This CDR3 has 12 amino acids. With 2 bases removed from V and 6 bases from J, the gap between germline ends came to 9 bases. Germline V gene sequence: CDR1 SQVTM, CDR2 ANQGSEA. CDR3 sequence reads: CSVEFLQDTQYF. The CDR3 nucleotides read TGCAGCGTTGAATTTCTTCAGGATACGCAGTATTTT.

The V and J genes are TRBV10-3 and TRBJ2-1, with TRBD1 matching 8 bases. The germline gives CDR1 ENHRY, CDR2 SYGVKD. The CDR3 length is 14 residues. The V segment lost 5 bases and the J segment 7 bases; nucleotides outside the gene matches: 7. The CDR3 reads CAISIDRGGNEQFF. CDR3 DNA: TGTGCCATCAGTATCGACAGGGGTGGGAATGAGCAGTTCTTC.